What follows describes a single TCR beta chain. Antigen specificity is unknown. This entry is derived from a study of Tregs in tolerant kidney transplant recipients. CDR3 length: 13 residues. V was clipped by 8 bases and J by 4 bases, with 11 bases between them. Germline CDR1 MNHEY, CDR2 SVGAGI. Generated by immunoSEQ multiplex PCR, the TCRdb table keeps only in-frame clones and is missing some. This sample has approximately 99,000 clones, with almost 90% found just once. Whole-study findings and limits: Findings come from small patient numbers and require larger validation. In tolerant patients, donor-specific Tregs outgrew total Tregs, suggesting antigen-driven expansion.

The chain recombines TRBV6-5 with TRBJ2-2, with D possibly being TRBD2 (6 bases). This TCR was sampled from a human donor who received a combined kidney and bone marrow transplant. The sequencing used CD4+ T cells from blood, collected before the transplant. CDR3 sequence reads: CASGGPGTGELFF. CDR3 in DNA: TGTGCCAGCGGAGGGCCAGGCACCGGGGAGCTGTTTTTT.